This note documents a single T cell receptor beta chain sequence. Which antigen it targets is not known. Per-nucleotide qualities are absent, and no much larger clonotype sits a single base away. This entry is derived from a study of blood T cell repertoires in COVID-19 (TCRdb year 2020). Study-level background: Samples covering the acute and convalescent phases of COVID-19 were provided by collaborators in the United States, Italy and Spain. The prospective study material was composed of cDNA or gDNA derived from T cells, B-cell-depleted T cells, or PBMCs. Deeply sampled blood TCRbeta repertoires from subjects exposed to, actively infected with, or recovered from COVID-19 were included in the dataset. The repertoires were released in a freely available public database meant as a resource for research on the immune response to SARS-CoV-2. Samples came from the ongoing ImmuneRACE study (first 160 participants) plus 1,254 subjects from 6 global collaborators. Nearly every sample came with metadata listing a de-identified subject ID, COVID-19 status, age in years and sex. Where HLA class I and class II types were available, the types were taken from metadata supplied by the sample provider, not from assay-based typing. General conclusions and limits of the study: Clinical and demographic metadata were provided uncurated, with the amount varying by source and participant.

The germline V gene (reference sequence) gives CDR1 as MNHNY and CDR2 as SVGAGI. Deletion took 5 bases off V and 1 base off J, with a span of 9 bases between the germline ends. Including cysteine and phenylalanine, the CDR3 has 14 amino acids. Left in the record is the CDR3 DNA by itself, 42 bases read in frame from the first base. The collaborating institutions used their own protocols to collect whole blood in K2EDTA tubes. For TCRbeta analysis, collaborators shipped samples in one of three forms: frozen whole blood, isolated PBMCs, or DNA extracted from either of those sample types. TCRbeta CDR3 regions were amplified from genomic DNA using the immunoSEQ Assay, a bias-controlled multiplex PCR. In the authors' own workflow: The number of nucleated cells in each sample was estimated by amplification of reference gene primers within the assay. To quantify the absolute abundance of each unique TCRbeta CDR3 rearrangement, sequence reads were collapsed and filtered. For each sample, productive Simpson clonality was calculated as the square root of Simpson's diversity index over productive rearrangements. TCRdb re-hosts the immuneACCESS table, in-frame sequences only. Its copies lack some clones; in the studies checked, an unresolved V gene accounts for under half of them, and the cause for the rest is not known. D and trimming come from the DNA, and the V and J calls and clone size come from that table. The sample data list roughly 120,000 clones, and over 65% of these were observed just once. More than 0.65% of the sample rests with the top ten.

Input material: peripheral blood. This clonotype was obtained from a human donor with acute or convalescent COVID-19. The donor label of this sample is uncertain. This chain is built from TRBV6-6 and TRBJ1-5, and TRBD1 may be the D gene, going by 6 matching bases. This receptor carries the CDR3 CASSPQGSNQPQHF. The DNA sequence is as follows: TGTGCCAGCAGTCCGCAGGGGAGCAATCAGCCCCAGCATTTT.